This is a list of T cell receptor beta chains from one sample in a study of preoperative IRX-2 immunotherapy in early breast cancer. Sequenced by immunoSEQ multiplex PCR; TCRdb stores in-frame clones only, minus some. The sample gives 24,000 or so clones, about four fifths of which show up once; less than 2.5% is in the top ten. Sequenced here: lymph node tissue, sampled before IRX-2 immunotherapy. Source of these receptors: a human donor with breast cancer. CDR3s include the opening cysteine and the closing phenylalanine or tryptophan. D genes are given only for firm matches. Some rows mark clone size as missing; the rest say once, few, many or name a class of expanded clone.

-,-,TRBJ1-6,TRBV10-2,TGCGCCAGCACTTCAGGGGATGTTTCAATTGGGGTCCTCCACTTT,CASTSGDVSIGVLHF
TRBD1,-,TRBJ2-7,TRBV7-7,TGTGCCAGCAGCCAGGACCTGGGACAGGGCTCCTACGAGCAGTACTTC,CASSQDLGQGSYEQYF
TRBD1,-,TRBJ1-2,TRBV10-2,TGCGCCAGCAGACCTCAGACAGGGACCGGCTCTCGGGGCTACACCTTC,CASRPQTGTGSRGYTF
-,-,TRBJ1-6,TRBV7-6,TGTGCCAGCACCATAGTCCGGTTTGGGGATAATTCACCCCTCCACTTT,CASTIVRFGDNSPLHF
-,-,TRBJ1-2,TRBV6-8,TGTGCCAGCAGTTACCAGGACAGAGGCTATGGCTACACCTTC,CASSYQDRGYGYTF
TRBD1,few,TRBJ2-3,TRBV6-8,TGTGCCAGCAGTTACCGTTTATCAGGGGGAACGCAGTATTTT,CASSYRLSGGTQYF
-,-,TRBJ1-2,TRBV5-1,TGCGCCAGCAGCTCCTTGCCGGGACCCGGCTATGGCTACACCTTC,CASSSLPGPGYGYTF
TRBD1,few,TRBJ1-1,TRBV6-8,TGTGCCAGCAGCCCCGGGACAGGGATCGGACTGGGGAACACTGAAGCTTTCTTT,CASSPGTGIGLGNTEAFF
TRBD1,-,TRBJ2-1,TRBV6-7,TGTGCCAGCAGTTCTCCGGGACAGGGTGGTCATGAGCAGTTCTTC,CASSSPGQGGHEQFF
-,-,TRBJ1-2,TRBV1,TGCGCCAGCAGCCTGCAAACGAGGGGAAACTATGGCTACACCTTC,CASSLQTRGNYGYTF
-,-,TRBJ1-3,TRBV30,TGTGCCTCTGACCCCTCTGGAAACACCATATATTTT,CASDPSGNTIYF
-,-,TRBJ2-1,TRBV6-8,TGTGCCAGCAGTTCGCTCCCCTACAATGAGCAGTTCTTC,CASSSLPYNEQFF
TRBD1,-,TRBJ1-6,TRBV19,TGTGCCAGTACCCCTAAGGGGGCGCGCGGTTCACCCCTCCACTTT,CASTPKGARGSPLHF
TRBD2,-,TRBJ2-7,TRBV28,TGTGCCAGCAGTTTTTTAAGCGGGGACGAGCAGTACTTC,CASSFLSGDEQYF
-,-,TRBJ1-1,TRBV10-2,TGCGCCAGCAGTTTTCAGCAGGGCCACGCTTTCTTT,CASSFQQGHAFF
-,few,TRBJ1-3,TRBV6-1,TGTGCCAGCAGTGAAGTGGAGGGTACGGCTGGAAACACCATATATTTT,CASSEVEGTAGNTIYF
-,-,TRBJ1-5,TRBV6-8,TGTGCCAGCAGTACGAGACAGACCAATCAGCCCCAGCATTTT,CASSTRQTNQPQHF
TRBD2,few,TRBJ2-3,TRBV29-1,TGCAGCGCCGGACTAGCGGTAACAGATACGCAGTATTTT,CSAGLAVTDTQYF
-,-,TRBJ2-1,TRBV12-5,TGTGCCAGCACCTTAAGTCAGGGTTGGGGGTTCTTC,CASTLSQGWGFF
-,once,TRBJ2-7,TRBV5-1,TGCGCCAGTACGCACGGGGGACAGCTCTACGAGCAGTACTTC,CASTHGGQLYEQYF
-,-,TRBJ1-3,TRBV11-3,TGTGCCAGCAGCTTAGATCAGGGTGCGGGAAACACCATATATTTT,CASSLDQGAGNTIYF
-,-,TRBJ1-2,TRBV7-4,TGTGCCAGCAGCTCCCGAGGAATCTATGGCTACACCTTC,CASSSRGIYGYTF
-,-,TRBJ2-1,TRBV29-1,TGCAGCGTTGAAGGAAGCCAGAGCGGGTTCAATGAGCAGTTCTTC,CSVEGSQSGFNEQFF
TRBD2,-,TRBJ2-3,TRBV7-7,TGTGCCAGCAGCCCTTGGACTAGCGGGGGAACAGATACGCAGTATTTT,CASSPWTSGGTDTQYF
TRBD1,-,TRBJ1-5,TRBV19,TGTGCCAGTACCCTAACAGGGGGCAATCAGCCCCAGCATTTT,CASTLTGGNQPQHF
-,-,TRBJ1-4,TRBV1,TGCGCCAGCAGCTTGGTGGGGGAAAAACTGTTTTTT,CASSLVGEKLFF
-,once,TRBJ2-5,TRBV6-1,TGTGCCAGCAGTGAAGCTGCCGACGAGACCCAGTACTTC,CASSEAADETQYF
-,-,TRBJ1-2,TRBV28,TGTGCCAGCAGAGAGACAGGCGGGAGCTATGGCTACACCTTC,CASRETGGSYGYTF
TRBD2,-,TRBJ2-3,TRBV7-7,TGTGCCAGCAGCCGGTACGGGGGGAGCACAGATACGCAGTATTTT,CASSRYGGSTDTQYF
TRBD1,-,TRBJ1-1,TRBV5-1,TGCGCCAGCAGCTCTGGGACAGGGGGCAACACTGAAGCTTTCTTT,CASSSGTGGNTEAFF
TRBD1,few,TRBJ2-7,TRBV19,TGTGCCAGTGGGACAGGGAATTACGAGCAGTACTTC,CASGTGNYEQYF
TRBD1,-,TRBJ1-1,TRBV7-4,TGTGCCAGCAGTGGACAGGGCCGGAACACTGAAGCTTTCTTT,CASSGQGRNTEAFF
-,-,TRBJ1-5,TRBV19,TGTGCCAGTAGCCAATATGAAAATCAGCCCCAGCATTTT,CASSQYENQPQHF
-,-,TRBJ1-1,TRBV7-1,TGTGCCAGCAGCTTACGGCGGGAGACTGAAGCTTTCTTT,CASSLRRETEAFF
-,-,TRBJ1-1,TRBV28,TGTGCCAGCAGCTATCGGACTCTTGGGAACACTGAAGCTTTCTTT,CASSYRTLGNTEAFF
TRBD2,once,TRBJ2-6,TRBV5-1,TGCGCCAGCAGCTCTAGCGGGGGGATCTCTGGGGCCAACGTCCTGACTTTC,CASSSSGGISGANVLTF
-,-,TRBJ1-1,TRBV15,TGTGCCAGCAGCTTGCTCGGACAACCAATGAACACTGAAGCTTTCTTT,CASSLLGQPMNTEAFF
TRBD1,-,TRBJ1-5,TRBV11-3,TGTGCCAGCAGCTACACAGGGGGCTCGTACCAGCCCCAGCATTTT,CASSYTGGSYQPQHF
-,few,TRBJ2-3,TRBV6-8,TGTGCCGCCAGGCAGGATGCAGATACGCAGTATTTT,CAARQDADTQYF
TRBD1,-,TRBJ2-7,TRBV7-1,TGTGCCAGCAGCGTCGGACAGGGGGTATCCTACGAGCAGTACTTC,CASSVGQGVSYEQYF
-,medium-sized,TRBJ2-1,TRBV6-8,TGTGCCAGCAGTCCTCTAGGCAGGCAGAGGATCCACAATGAGCAGTTCTTC,CASSPLGRQRIHNEQFF
TRBD1,-,TRBJ1-2,TRBV6-1,TGTGCCAGCAGTGAAGTTAGGACAGGGGTGGGTAGCTACACCTTC,CASSEVRTGVGSYTF